These 8 T cell receptor beta chains originate from one sample sequenced in a study of post-analysis software for immune sequencing data (dated by TCRdb to 2014 to 2015). General findings and caveats noted by the study authors: Roughly 5 TRBV segments, including TRBV5-6, TRBV5-1 and TRBV20-1, were significantly more frequent in patients than controls.

These receptors are not linked to any known antigen. The library was obtained by PCR. Reads for this sample came from an Illumina HiSeq 2500. To reduce PCR and sequencing biases, unique molecular identifiers were incorporated into the TCR beta cDNA libraries. TCRdb passed the public sequencing reads through fastp at Q25 and MiXCR, retaining productive beta sequences. Entries that share a CDR3 protein sequence are merged under the most common genes and DNA. The sample table holds 500,000 to 600,000 distinct CDR3 sequences, of which 44% were seen once. Under 2% of the sample rests with the top ten. Sequenced: blood. The source of these receptors is a girl under 18 with multiple sclerosis.

The chain has TRBV10-3 and TRBJ2-3, with 7 bases aligning to TRBD1. This CDR3 has 16 amino acids. V dropped 3 bases and J dropped 0; count of bases not matched to a gene: 6. The V gene's germline CDR1 is ENHRY and CDR2 SYGVKD. CDR3 DNA: TGTGCCATCAGTGAAACCGGACAGGCTAGCACAGATACGCAGTATTTT. This translates into CAISETGQASTDTQYF.

CDR3 bases: TGCGCCAGCAGCCAAGCTAACAGGGGGCTATCGAACTATGGCTACACCTTC. Protein product: CASSQANRGLSNYGYTF. V and J are TRBV4-1 and TRBJ1-2; 9 bases match TRBD1. In germline, CDR1 is MGHRA, CDR2 YSYEKL. Unmatched junction bases numbered 8, after V lost 1 base and J lost 2 bases. The CDR3 runs to 17 residues.

This clonotype has a handful of counts. The V and J genes are TRBV5-1 and TRBJ1-5, with D perhaps matching TRBD1 (5 bases). The CDR3 runs 15 residues. Germline CDR1 reads SGHRS; CDR2 reads YFSETQ. The ends were cut back, 4 bases at V and 1 base at J, with 12 bases in the middle. The CDR3 sequence is CASSAVGGSNQPQHF. The CDR3 region has the DNA TGCGCCAGCAGCGCCGTGGGGGGGAGCAATCAGCCCCAGCATTTT.

CDR3 in DNA: TGCAGCGTGGTACTAGGACACCGACCCCTAAGCTACACCTTC. It specifies CSVVLGHRPLSYTF. V and J are TRBV29-1 and TRBJ1-2; a weak D match, TRBD1 (5 bases). The CDR3 extends over 14 amino acids. Germline V CDR1 and CDR2: SQVTM, ANQGSEA. The germline V and J ends were trimmed by 6 bases and 9 bases, with 23 bases remaining between them.

The chain couples TRBV19 to TRBJ1-2; D not certain. Germline CDR1 LNHDA, CDR2 SQIVND (reference sequence). Trimming removed 5 bases from V and 0 bases from J, with 16 bases in between. The CDR3 contains 16 residues. The CDR3 sequence: CASSAIDDDANYGYTF. As DNA, the CDR3 is TGTGCCAGTAGTGCCATAGACGATGACGCTAACTATGGCTACACCTTC. The full variable domain, rest sourced from reference TRBV19 and TRBJ1-2, is DGGITQSPKYLFRKEGQNVTLSCEQNLNHDAMYWYRQDPGQGLRLIYYSQIVNDFQKGDIAEGYSVSREKKESFPLTVTSAQKNPTAFYLCASSAIDDDANYGYTFGSGTRLTVV.

This sequence joins TRBV4-1 and TRBJ2-1, with D possibly matching TRBD2 (5 bases). Germline V gene sequence: CDR1 MGHRA, CDR2 YSYEKL. The CDR3 has 14 amino acids. V lost 0 bases and J 7 bases, leaving 10 bases between the germline ends. CDR3 loop: CASSQDASGNEQFF. The CDR3 DNA sequence: TGCGCCAGCAGCCAAGATGCATCGGGGAATGAGCAGTTCTTC.

The rearrangement links TRBV5-6 to TRBJ2-1; D remains unclear. Germline V gene data show CDR1 as SGHDT and CDR2 as YYEEEE. The germline V and J ends were trimmed by 1 base and 0 bases, with 11 bases remaining between them. The CDR3 spans 16 residues. DNA for the CDR3: TGTGCCAGCAGCTTGAAACAGTTCCACTCCTACAATGAGCAGTTCTTC. This codes for CASSLKQFHSYNEQFF.

The rearrangement uses TRBV15 and TRBJ2-2; 8 nucleotides align to TRBD1. Germline CDR1 reads LNHNV; CDR2 reads YYDKDF (reference sequence). The CDR3 extends over 16 amino acids. V gave up 0 bases and J gave up 5 bases; unmatched junction bases: 5. CDR3 amino acids: CATSRDQGALTGELFF. The CDR3 region has the DNA TGTGCCACCAGCAGAGATCAGGGGGCGCTGACCGGGGAGCTGTTTTTT.